This T cell receptor (beta chain) was identified during a study of cytomegalovirus exposure and HLA in healthy donors. Study details: About 200 million T cells yielded some 120 million unique TCR beta sequences in earlier analysis.

This CDR3 has 13 amino acids. The germline V gene has CDR1 SGHTA and CDR2 FQGNSA. The primer mix had 60 Vbeta and 13 Jbeta primers. The data were produced by immunoSEQ multiplex PCR, yet TCRdb's version contains in-frame clones alone and is incomplete. The sample carries over 200,000 clones, roughly 80% recorded once. Whole-study findings and limits: Later analysis identified several of the most significant clusters that appeared linked to common viral pathogens. Available immune exposure information covered CMV serostatus only.

Note on this clone: Its target is unknown. An end of the junction does not agree with germline; a read error may underlie this.

The sequence was collected from a woman in her thirties or forties in good health and CMV-seropositive. The gene calls are TRBV7-2 and TRBJ2-3; D remains unclear. The sample consisted of PBMCs. CDR3 sequence (DNA): TGTGCCGGCAGCTTTATAAGTCGGGATACGCAGTATTTT. It translates to CAGSFISRDTQYF. Looking up the rest from reference TRBV7-2 and TRBJ2-3 gives the full variable domain: GAGVSQSPSNKVTEKGKDVELRCDPISGHTALYWYRQSLGQGLEFLIYFQGNSAPDKSGLPSDRFSAERTGGSVSTLTIQRTQQEDSAVYLCAGSFISRDTQYFGPGTRLTVL.